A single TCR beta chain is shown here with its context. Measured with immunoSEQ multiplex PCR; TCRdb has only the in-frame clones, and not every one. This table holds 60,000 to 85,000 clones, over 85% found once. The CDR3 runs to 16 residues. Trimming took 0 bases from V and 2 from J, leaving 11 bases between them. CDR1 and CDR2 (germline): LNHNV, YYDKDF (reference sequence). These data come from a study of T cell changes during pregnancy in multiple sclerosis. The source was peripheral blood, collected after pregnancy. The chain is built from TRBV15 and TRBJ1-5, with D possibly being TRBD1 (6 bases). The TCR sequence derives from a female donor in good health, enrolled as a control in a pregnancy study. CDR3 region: CATSRETGLGNQPQHF. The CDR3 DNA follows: TGTGCCACCAGCAGAGAGACAGGTTTAGGCAATCAGCCCCAGCATTTT.